Listed below are T cell receptor beta chains from one sample, sequenced in a study of cytomegalovirus exposure and HLA in healthy donors. Some clones are missing from TCRdb's copy, which holds only in-frame ones; the method was immunoSEQ multiplex PCR. The table lists hundreds of thousands of clones, 88% of them singletons, with about 0.85% in the top ten. Sequenced input: PBMCs. These receptor sequences come from a woman aged 18-29 years in good health and CMV-seronegative. Each CDR3 is given with its conserved first and last residue. D genes are given only for firm matches. Clone size is stated in some rows and not others, as once, few, many or a class when expanded.

CDR3: CATQGGLQPQHF; DNA: TGTGCCACACAAGGGGGTCTTCAGCCCCAGCATTTT; J: TRBJ1-5; D: NA; size: NA; V: TRBV10-3
CDR3: CASSKTVRFDTQYF; DNA: TGTGCCAGTAGTAAGACTGTCCGGTTCGATACGCAGTATTTT; J: TRBJ2-3; D: NA; size: NA; V: TRBV19
CDR3: CATYRADTQYF; DNA: TGTGCCACATACAGGGCAGATACGCAGTATTTT; J: TRBJ2-3; D: NA; size: NA; V: TRBV27
CDR3: CASSPQDTHRVTQPQHF; DNA: TGTGCCAGCAGCCCTCAAGACACCCACAGGGTTACTCAGCCCCAGCATTTT; J: TRBJ1-5; D: NA; size: NA; V: TRBV7-2
CDR3: CASSPLDTNSGNTIYF; DNA: TGTGCCAGCTCACCACTGGACACGAACTCTGGAAACACCATATATTTT; J: TRBJ1-3; D: NA; size: NA; V: TRBV18
CDR3: CATSRGLGEAYEQYF; DNA: TGTGCCACCAGCAGAGGGTTGGGGGAGGCCTACGAGCAGTACTTC; J: TRBJ2-7; D: NA; size: NA; V: TRBV15
CDR3: CASRPTGGAGGYTF; DNA: TGTGCCAGCCGCCCGACAGGGGGCGCGGGCGGCTACACCTTC; J: TRBJ1-2; D: TRBD1; size: NA; V: TRBV6-1
CDR3: CASRTGTNTEAFF; DNA: TGTGCCAGCAGGACAGGGACAAACACTGAAGCTTTCTTT; J: TRBJ1-1; D: TRBD1; size: NA; V: TRBV6-1
CDR3: CASSSPFGTGVGYGYTF; DNA: TGTGCCAGCAGTTCCCCCTTCGGGACAGGGGTTGGGTATGGCTACACCTTC; J: TRBJ1-2; D: TRBD1; size: NA; V: TRBV28
CDR3: CASSWGGEDQPQHF; DNA: TGTGCCAGCAGTTGGGGGGGCGAAGATCAGCCCCAGCATTTT; J: TRBJ1-5; D: NA; size: NA; V: TRBV28
CDR3: CASSLASGRTNEQFF; DNA: TGTGCCAGCAGCTTAGCTAGCGGGAGAACCAATGAGCAGTTCTTC; J: TRBJ2-1; D: TRBD2; size: NA; V: TRBV7-8
CDR3: CASSPLGSRDRARTDTQYF; DNA: TGTGCCAGCAGCCCCCTGGGATCCCGGGACAGGGCACGCACAGATACGCAGTATTTT; J: TRBJ2-3; D: TRBD1; size: NA; V: TRBV11-2
CDR3: CASSIVRSVNEKLFF; DNA: TGTGCCAGTAGTATAGTTCGCAGTGTTAATGAAAAACTGTTTTTT; J: TRBJ1-4; D: NA; size: NA; V: TRBV19
CDR3: CASSPATRPYEQYF; DNA: TGTGCCAGCAGCCCCGCGACTAGGCCCTACGAGCAGTACTTC; J: TRBJ2-7; D: NA; size: NA; V: TRBV7-9
CDR3: CASSFYRGSYGYTF; DNA: TGTGCCAGCAGCTTTTATCGAGGATCCTATGGCTACACCTTC; J: TRBJ1-2; D: NA; size: NA; V: TRBV5-6
CDR3: CATQDSGNTIYF; DNA: TGCGCCACCCAGGACAGCGGAAACACCATATATTTT; J: TRBJ1-3; D: NA; size: NA; V: TRBV10-2
CDR3: CASTVMAQGSTEPQHF; DNA: TGTGCCAGCACCGTAATGGCACAGGGGAGCACGGAGCCCCAGCATTTT; J: TRBJ1-5; D: TRBD1; size: NA; V: TRBV11-3
CDR3: CASSPGAVSVREQFF; DNA: TGTGCCAGCTCACCAGGGGCGGTCTCAGTGAGGGAGCAGTTCTTC; J: TRBJ2-1; D: NA; size: NA; V: TRBV18
CDR3: CASRRDRQETQYF; DNA: TGTGCCAGCAGGCGGGACAGGCAAGAGACCCAGTACTTC; J: TRBJ2-5; D: TRBD1; size: once; V: TRBV5-4
CDR3: CASSLGQNTEAFF; DNA: TGTGCCAGCAGCTTAGGGCAGAACACTGAAGCTTTCTTT; J: TRBJ1-1; D: NA; size: NA; V: TRBV11-3
CDR3: CASGKTGPYEQYF; DNA: TGTGCCAGCGGTAAAACAGGGCCCTACGAGCAGTACTTC; J: TRBJ2-7; D: NA; size: NA; V: TRBV25-1
CDR3: CASSPRASAGVYNEQFF; DNA: TGTGCCAGCAGCCCGAGGGCGTCAGCGGGAGTCTACAATGAGCAGTTCTTC; J: TRBJ2-1; D: TRBD2; size: once; V: TRBV13
CDR3: CASSINVGASGYTF; DNA: TGTGCCAGTAGTATTAATGTGGGGGCGAGTGGCTACACCTTC; J: TRBJ1-2; D: NA; size: NA; V: TRBV19
CDR3: CASSYGTGQTYEQYF; DNA: TGTGCCAGCAGTTACGGGACAGGGCAAACCTACGAGCAGTACTTC; J: TRBJ2-7; D: TRBD1; size: NA; V: TRBV6-5
CDR3: CASTAPPGTQYF; DNA: TGTGCCAGCACCGCACCGCCCGGGACCCAGTACTTC; J: TRBJ2-5; D: NA; size: NA; V: TRBV28
CDR3: CASSYSSDRGGYEQYF; DNA: TGTGCCAGCAGTTACTCCTCCGACAGGGGCGGATACGAGCAGTACTTC; J: TRBJ2-7; D: TRBD1; size: NA; V: TRBV6-5
CDR3: CASSEGGVSQPQHF; DNA: TGTGCCAGCAGCGAAGGCGGGGTTAGTCAGCCCCAGCATTTT; J: TRBJ1-5; D: NA; size: once; V: TRBV6-1
CDR3: CASSSEGGPHNEQFF; DNA: TGTGCCAGCAGCTCGGAGGGAGGGCCTCACAATGAGCAGTTCTTC; J: TRBJ2-1; D: TRBD2; size: NA; V: TRBV7-2
CDR3: CASRTVFRFEQYF; DNA: TGTGCCAGCAGAACAGTATTCCGGTTCGAGCAGTACTTC; J: TRBJ2-7; D: NA; size: NA; V: TRBV6-4
CDR3: CASSILLGDEQYF; DNA: TGTGCCAGTAGTATACTGCTAGGCGACGAGCAGTACTTC; J: TRBJ2-7; D: NA; size: NA; V: TRBV19
CDR3: CASSSQGPGANVLTF; DNA: TGTGCCAGCAGCTCACAGGGCCCTGGGGCCAACGTCCTGACTTTC; J: TRBJ2-6; D: NA; size: NA; V: TRBV7-9
CDR3: CASSLAGLAGVGYF; DNA: TGTGCCAGCAGCTTAGCGGGACTAGCGGGAGTGGGGTACTTC; J: TRBJ2-4; D: TRBD2; size: NA; V: TRBV7-2
CDR3: CASSLMPPLAGFQDTQYF; DNA: TGTGCCAGCAGCTTAATGCCCCCCTTAGCGGGATTCCAAGATACGCAGTATTTT; J: TRBJ2-3; D: TRBD2; size: NA; V: TRBV7-3
CDR3: CASSQNGGGEQFF; DNA: TGCGCCAGCAGCCAAAACGGAGGCGGTGAGCAGTTCTTC; J: TRBJ2-1; D: NA; size: NA; V: TRBV4-1
CDR3: CAISGGLAGGSSYEQYF; DNA: TGTGCCATCAGTGGGGGACTAGCGGGAGGGTCGTCCTACGAGCAGTACTTC; J: TRBJ2-7; D: TRBD2; size: NA; V: TRBV10-3
CDR3: CASSLAFAGPYEQYF; DNA: TGTGCCAGCAGCTTAGCGTTCGCGGGACCTTACGAGCAGTACTTC; J: TRBJ2-7; D: NA; size: NA; V: TRBV7-2
CDR3: CASSLQGPGNTIYF; DNA: TGTGCCAGCAGCTTACAGGGTCCGGGAAACACCATATATTTT; J: TRBJ1-3; D: NA; size: NA; V: TRBV5-6
CDR3: CASSRTILDTGELFF; DNA: TGTGCCAGCAGCCGCACCATACTAGACACCGGGGAGCTGTTTTTT; J: TRBJ2-2; D: NA; size: NA; V: TRBV5-6
CDR3: CASSLLTSSTDTQYF; DNA: TGTGCCAGCAGCTTACTTACAAGTAGCACAGATACGCAGTATTTT; J: TRBJ2-3; D: NA; size: NA; V: TRBV7-8
CDR3: CASSPRLAEAPYEQYF; DNA: TGTGCCAGCAGCCCCCGACTAGCGGAGGCCCCCTACGAGCAGTACTTC; J: TRBJ2-7; D: TRBD2; size: few; V: TRBV7-9
CDR3: CASSYSLRGRDEQYF; DNA: TGTGCCAGCAGTTACTCCCTCAGGGGGCGCGACGAGCAGTACTTC; J: TRBJ2-7; D: TRBD1; size: NA; V: TRBV6-8
CDR3: CASSLVGREGTEAFF; DNA: TGTGCCAGCAGCTTAGTTGGCAGGGAGGGCACTGAAGCTTTCTTT; J: TRBJ1-1; D: NA; size: NA; V: TRBV7-6
CDR3: CASSSDRMNTEAFF; DNA: TGCGCCAGCAGCTCGGACAGGATGAACACTGAAGCTTTCTTT; J: TRBJ1-1; D: TRBD1; size: NA; V: TRBV5-1